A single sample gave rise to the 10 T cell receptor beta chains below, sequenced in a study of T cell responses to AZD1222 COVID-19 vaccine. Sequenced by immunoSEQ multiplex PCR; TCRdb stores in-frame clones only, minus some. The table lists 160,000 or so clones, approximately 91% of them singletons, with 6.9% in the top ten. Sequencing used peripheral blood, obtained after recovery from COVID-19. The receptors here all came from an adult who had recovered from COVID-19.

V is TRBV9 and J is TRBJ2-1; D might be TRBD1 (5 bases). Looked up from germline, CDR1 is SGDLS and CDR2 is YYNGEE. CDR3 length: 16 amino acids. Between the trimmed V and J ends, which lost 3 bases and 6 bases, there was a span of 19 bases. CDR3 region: CASSAAGILTSNEQFF. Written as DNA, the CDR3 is TGTGCCAGCAGCGCCGCAGGGATCTTAACCTCCAATGAGCAGTTCTTC.

This CDR3 reads CASSEGSVGGQPQHF. The CDR3 region has the DNA TGTGCCAGCAGTGAAGGGTCTGTCGGTGGTCAGCCCCAGCATTTT. The J gene is TRBJ1-5, the V gene TRBV6-1; no firm D call. V lost 1 base, J lost 6 bases, and 13 bases lay in between. Germline loops: CDR1 MNHNS, CDR2 SASEGT. The CDR3 has 15 amino acids.

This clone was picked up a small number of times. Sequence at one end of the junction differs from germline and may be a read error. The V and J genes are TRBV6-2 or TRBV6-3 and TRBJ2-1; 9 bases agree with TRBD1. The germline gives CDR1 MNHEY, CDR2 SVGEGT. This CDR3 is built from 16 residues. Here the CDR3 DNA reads TGTGCCAGCAGTCACTCCGGACAGGGGAATAGCGATGAGCAGTTCTTC. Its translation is CASSHSGQGNSDEQFF.

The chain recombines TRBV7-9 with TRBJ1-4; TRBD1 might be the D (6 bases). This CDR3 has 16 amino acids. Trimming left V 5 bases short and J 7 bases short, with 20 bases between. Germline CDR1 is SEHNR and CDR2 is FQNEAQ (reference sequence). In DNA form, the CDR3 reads TGTGCCAGCAGCCGGTCGCGGGGGCAAGCGGGTGAAAAACTGTTTTTT. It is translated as CASSRSRGQAGEKLFF.

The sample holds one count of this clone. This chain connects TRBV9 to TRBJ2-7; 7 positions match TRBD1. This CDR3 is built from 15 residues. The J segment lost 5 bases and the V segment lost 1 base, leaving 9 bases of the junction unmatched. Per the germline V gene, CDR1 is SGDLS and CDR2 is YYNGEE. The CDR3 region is CASSVTRGGDDEQYF. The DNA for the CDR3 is TGTGCCAGCAGCGTAACGAGAGGGGGCGACGACGAGCAGTACTTC.

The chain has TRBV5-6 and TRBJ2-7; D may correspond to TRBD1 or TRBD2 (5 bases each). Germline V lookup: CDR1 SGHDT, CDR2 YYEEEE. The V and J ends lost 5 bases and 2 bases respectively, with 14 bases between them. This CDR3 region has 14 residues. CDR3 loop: CASRTRDGTYEQYF. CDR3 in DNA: TGTGCCAGCAGAACCCGGGACGGAACCTACGAGCAGTACTTC.

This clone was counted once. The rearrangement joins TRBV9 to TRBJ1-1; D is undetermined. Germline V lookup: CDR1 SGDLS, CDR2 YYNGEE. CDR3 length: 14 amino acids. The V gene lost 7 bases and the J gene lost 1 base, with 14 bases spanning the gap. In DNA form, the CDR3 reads TGTGCCAGCTCCCTTAAGGGCACGAACACTGAAGCTTTCTTT. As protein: CASSLKGTNTEAFF.

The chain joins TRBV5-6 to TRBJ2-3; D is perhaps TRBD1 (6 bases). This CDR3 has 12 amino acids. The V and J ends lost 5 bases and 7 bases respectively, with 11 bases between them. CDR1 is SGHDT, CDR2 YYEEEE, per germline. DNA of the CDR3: TGTGCCAGCAGGGCAGGGGCCAATACGCAGTATTTT. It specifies CASRAGANTQYF.

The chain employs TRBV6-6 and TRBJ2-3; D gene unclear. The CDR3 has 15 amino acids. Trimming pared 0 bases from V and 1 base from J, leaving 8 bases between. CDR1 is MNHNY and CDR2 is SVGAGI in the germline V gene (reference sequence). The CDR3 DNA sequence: TGTGCCAGCAGTTACTCCCTCGGCGGCACAGATACGCAGTATTTT. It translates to CASSYSLGGTDTQYF.

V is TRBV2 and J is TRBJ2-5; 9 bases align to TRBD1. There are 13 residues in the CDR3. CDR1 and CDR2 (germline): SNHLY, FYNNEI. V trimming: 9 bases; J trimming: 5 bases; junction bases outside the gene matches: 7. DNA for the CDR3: TGTGCCAGGGGACAGGGAGGTCGGGAGACCCAGTACTTC. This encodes CARGQGGRETQYF.